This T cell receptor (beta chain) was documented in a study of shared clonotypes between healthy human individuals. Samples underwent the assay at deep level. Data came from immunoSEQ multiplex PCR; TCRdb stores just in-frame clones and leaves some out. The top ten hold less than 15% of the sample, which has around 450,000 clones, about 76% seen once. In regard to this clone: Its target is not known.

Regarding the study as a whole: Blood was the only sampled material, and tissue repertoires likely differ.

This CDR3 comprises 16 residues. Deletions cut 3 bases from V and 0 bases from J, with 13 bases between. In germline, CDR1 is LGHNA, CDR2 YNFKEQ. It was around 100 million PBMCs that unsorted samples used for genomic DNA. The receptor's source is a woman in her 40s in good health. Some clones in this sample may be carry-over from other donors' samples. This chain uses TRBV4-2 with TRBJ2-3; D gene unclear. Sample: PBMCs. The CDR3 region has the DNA TGTGCCAGCAGCCACTCCATCGGGCGGAGCACAGATACGCAGTATTTT. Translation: CASSHSIGRSTDTQYF.